This T cell receptor beta chain is drawn from a study of T cells in Graves' hyperthyroidism and ophthalmopathy (dated 2019 in TCRdb). As for the study more broadly: Peripheral blood was sampled at the time of initial diagnosis, prior to any treatment. According to the paper, TCR Vbeta CDR3 sequencing was carried out on some 140 peripheral blood samples, which came from under 50 ophthalmopathy, 75 to 80 hyperthyroidism and about 17 progressor patients. In roughly six Graves' hyperthyroidism patients, the study also compared T-cell repertoires from thyroid tissue with T-cell repertoires from blood. To identify TCR V-J signatures that set the groups apart, the researchers used a discovery cohort of 100 patients, made up of fewer than 50 with Graves' ophthalmopathy and 55 to 65 with stable Graves' hyperthyroidism. Following sampling, methimazole starting at 30 mg daily was given to hyperthyroidism patients, and high-dose intravenous methylprednisolone was given to ophthalmopathy patients. Whether ophthalmopathy could be predicted prospectively was tested in an independent validation cohort made up of 18 to 20 hyperthyroidism patients plus 17 patients who later progressed to ophthalmopathy. The approximately 100 discovery patients were randomly divided into training and test sets at a 7:3 ratio. Results the study describes overall, beyond this receptor: Most expanded thyroid clonotypes (frequency above 0.001) were also found in blood, which suggests that blood repertoires may mirror thyroid immune responses. Sample size was not statistically predetermined, and investigators were not blinded to group allocation. A 13 V-J signature model separated ophthalmopathy from stable hyperthyroidism, with around 91% sensitivity and about 81% specificity in cross-validation and 80%/75% in testing. In validation, progression to ophthalmopathy was predicted by the model with nearly 71% sensitivity and under 85% specificity, a median of 6.5 months before onset.

Stable Graves' hyperthyroidism was defined as no progression to ophthalmopathy during 18 months of follow-up. Hyperthyroidism patients were aged 18 to 65 years and newly diagnosed, with disease duration of less than 2 months. Patients with uncontrolled infections, other autoimmune diseases, pregnancy or lactation were excluded. Diagnoses relied on clinical symptoms, serum thyroxine and TRAb, thyroid ultrasound and orbital computed tomography. PBMCs were isolated from around 10 ml of fresh peripheral blood by Ficoll-Paque density gradient centrifugation. Total RNA was extracted using Trizol reagent, and RNA quality was assessed on an Agilent 2100 Bioanalyzer. The TCR beta CDR3 regions were amplified from RNA transcripts. The first round of RT-PCR for the TCR CDR3 was performed with the HTBI primer set and the Qiagen OneStep RT-PCR kit. Libraries were constructed in a second round of multiplex PCR, after which size selection and purification were performed. Paired-end sequencing of the libraries was performed with 100 bp reads on an Illumina HiSeq2000. As for how the authors treated the data: Raw data were processed with SOAPnuke, discarding reads with adapters, uncalled bases, mean Phred below 15, or no exact constant-primer or identifier match. High-quality paired reads were merged with COPE v1.2.5, and unique nucleotide sequences were defined as clonotypes. Clonotypes were aligned to IMGT TRBV, TRBD and TRBJ reference segments using MiTCR v1.1. Analysis was restricted to V-J combinations with a frequency above 0.0001, which covered roughly 99% of repertoires. The TCS score was defined as F50 (clonal expansion) divided by E x V (chaos), with BLOSUM62-based TCRdist calculated between CDR3 peptides within each V-J. Welch's t-statistics and random forest reduced around 520 V-J features to around 14, which were used in a naive Bayes classifier (R e1071). Clones were called with MiXCR by TCRdb after fastp trimmed the public reads at Q25, and only in-frame beta chains were retained. Each CDR3 protein gets just one entry, which takes the most common genes and DNA from the rows behind it. The V and J calls come from TCRdb's annotation, not from the publication. Counted in this sample were 650,000 to 700,000 distinct CDR3 sequences; 15% to 20% of them appeared once. 15% to 19% of the sample lies in the top ten.

On this clonotype: Its antigen remains unidentified. A much larger clone is a single base away; this may be a read error.

Reading from cysteine to phenylalanine, the CDR3 counts 15 amino acids. The sequence is cut down to CDR3 DNA, 45 bases in frame from base 1. At the junction V is shortened by 6 bases and J by 2 bases, with 18 bases in between. The germline V gene yields SGHDT for CDR1 and YYEEEE for CDR2. The TCR comes from a man aged 50-59 years with Graves' hyperthyroidism. The chain is encoded by TRBV5-6 joined to TRBJ2-7; 5 matching bases give a weak D call of TRBD2. Sequences were obtained from blood. For the CDR3, the sequence is CASNSGRRPAYEQYF. The nucleotide sequence reads TGTGCCAGCAACTCCGGACGGAGGCCAGCCTACGAGCAGTACTTC.